Listed here is a single T cell receptor (beta chain). Its recognized antigen is unknown. Within one base of it there is no much larger clone, and no base qualities were kept. TCRbeta CDR3 regions were amplified from genomic DNA using the immunoSEQ Assay, a bias-controlled multiplex PCR. The authors' pipeline ran thus. Nucleated cell counts per sample were estimated from amplification of reference gene primers within the assay. To quantify the absolute abundance of each unique TCRbeta CDR3 rearrangement, sequence reads were collapsed and filtered. For each sample, productive Simpson clonality was calculated as the square root of Simpson's diversity index over productive rearrangements. The table comes from immuneACCESS by way of TCRdb, which keeps in-frame sequences with V and J called. Part of the clones is missing from these tables; in studies checked, under half for an unresolved V gene and the rest for unknown reasons. V and J calls and clone size are as listed in that table; D and trimming were resolved from the DNA. Recorded for this sample are about 120,000 clones; around 74% of them occurred a single time. Jointly, the top ten make up 6% to 8.5% of the sample.

Each collaborating institution followed its own protocols to collect whole blood in K2EDTA tubes. For TCRbeta analysis, collaborator samples were shipped as frozen whole blood, as isolated PBMCs, or as DNA extracted from either sample type. This specimen belongs to a study of blood T cell repertoires in COVID-19 (dated by TCRdb to 2020 to 2021). As for the study more broadly: Collaborator samples came from the United States, Italy and Spain and covered acute and convalescent phases of COVID-19. The prospective study material was composed of cDNA or gDNA derived from T cells, B-cell-depleted T cells, or PBMCs. The dataset comprised deeply sampled blood TCRbeta repertoires from subjects exposed to, actively infected with, or recovered from COVID-19. The repertoires were released in a freely available public database meant as a resource for research on the immune response to SARS-CoV-2. Samples came from the ongoing ImmuneRACE study (first 160 participants) plus 1,254 subjects from 6 global collaborators. A de-identified subject ID, COVID-19 status, age in years and sex were almost always included in the sample metadata. Where available, HLA class I and class II types were taken from metadata supplied by the sample provider and were not determined by assay-based typing. Broader findings and caveats from the paper: The quantity of clinical and demographic metadata differed by source and by participant and was supplied without curation.

This receptor was taken from a woman aged 60 to 75 with acute or convalescent COVID-19. The sequenced material came from peripheral blood.

The nucleotide sequence reads TGTGGGGGGCGTGCGAACACCGGGGAGCTGTTTTTT. It is translated as CGGRANTGELFF. The sequence links TRBV12-3 or TRBV12-4 to TRBJ2-2; D gene: possibly TRBD1, on 6 matching bases. The CDR3 runs 12 residues from the cysteine to the phenylalanine. Only the CDR3 region is kept as DNA, spanning 36 bases read in frame from base 1.